A selection of T cell receptor beta chains follows, all from one sample in a study of CD8 T cells in ankylosing spondylitis. TCRdb re-derived calls from the 5' RACE reads in MiXCR, one entry per CDR3 protein. The sample carries 380,000 or so distinct CDR3 sequences, roughly 22% recorded once. Sequencing used blood, either unsorted or a sorted T cell fraction (not recorded which). The receptors originated from a male donor with ankylosing spondylitis or in good health (not recorded which). The CDR3 runs from the conserved cysteine through the conserved F or W. D genes are given only for firm matches. The listing skips clone size in some rows; elsewhere it reads once, few, many or a size class.

>TRBJ2-3|few|TRBV11-2|.
CASSLMGRATDTQYF
TGTGCCAGCAGCTTAATGGGTAGGGCCACAGATACGCAGTATTTT
>TRBJ2-5|few|TRBV12-3/TRBV12-4|.
CASSLGQIEETQYF
TGTGCCAGCAGTTTGGGGCAGATAGAGGAGACCCAGTACTTC
>TRBJ2-5|.|TRBV9|.
CASGRQEQETQYF
TGTGCCAGCGGCAGACAGGAGCAAGAGACCCAGTACTTC
>TRBJ2-1|few|TRBV12-3/TRBV12-4|.
CASSPLLGNEQFF
TGTGCCAGCAGTCCGCTACTGGGAAATGAGCAGTTCTTC
>TRBJ2-1|few|TRBV20-1|TRBD2
CSARGGTSAYNEQFF
TGCAGTGCTAGAGGCGGGACTAGCGCCTACAATGAGCAGTTCTTC
>TRBJ2-5|.|TRBV2|.
CASSRRSQETQYF
TGTGCCAGCAGCCGGCGGAGTCAAGAGACCCAGTACTTC
>TRBJ2-3|few|TRBV7-6|.
CASSLDSGPRTDTQYF
TGTGCCAGCAGCTTAGACTCGGGCCCCCGCACAGATACGCAGTATTTT
>TRBJ2-7|.|TRBV4-1|.
CASSQEGSVEQYF
TGCGCCAGCAGCCAAGAGGGGTCAGTCGAGCAGTACTTC
>TRBJ2-7|many|TRBV12-3/TRBV12-4|.
CASRPGQSYEQYF
TGTGCCAGCAGACCAGGACAGTCCTACGAGCAGTACTTC
>TRBJ2-1|few|TRBV13|.
CASSLRAKYNEQFF
TGTGCCAGCAGCTTGCGGGCAAAGTACAATGAGCAGTTCTTC
>TRBJ2-7|few|TRBV3-1|.
CASSQADYEQYF
TGTGCCAGCAGCCAAGCGGACTACGAGCAGTACTTC
>TRBJ2-5|.|TRBV7-6|TRBD1
CASSGTGISAETQYF
TGTGCCAGCAGTGGGACAGGGATTTCGGCAGAGACCCAGTACTTC
>TRBJ2-5|.|TRBV5-6|TRBD1
CASSAAGTGDETQYF
TGTGCCAGCAGCGCAGCCGGGACAGGGGACGAGACCCAGTACTTC
>TRBJ2-7|few|TRBV7-9|TRBD1
CASSPRDRDAYEQYF
TGTGCCAGCAGCCCCCGGGACAGGGACGCTTACGAGCAGTACTTC
>TRBJ2-7|.|TRBV20-1|.
CSARRPTTGEQYF
TGCAGTGCTAGACGGCCTACTACGGGGGAGCAGTACTTC
>TRBJ1-1|few|TRBV29-1|TRBD1
CSARTGTAEAFF
TGCAGCGCCAGGACAGGGACGGCTGAAGCTTTCTTT
>TRBJ2-7|.|TRBV7-9|.
CASSHAVGTTYYEQYF
TGTGCCAGCAGCCACGCTGTCGGGACGACGTACTACGAGCAGTACTTC
>TRBJ2-7|.|TRBV6-4|.
CASRVPGGTYEQYF
TGTGCCAGCAGAGTCCCAGGGGGGACCTACGAGCAGTACTTC
>TRBJ1-1|.|TRBV7-9|.
CASSSSRDTEAFF
TGTGCCAGCAGCTCCAGCCGAGACACTGAAGCTTTCTTT
>TRBJ2-7|few|TRBV29-1|.
CSVGDGLAGHYEQYF
TGCAGCGTTGGAGATGGTCTAGCAGGCCACTACGAGCAGTACTTC
>TRBJ2-1|.|TRBV29-1|TRBD1
CSVYFGDSNEQFF
TGCAGCGTTTATTTTGGGGACAGCAATGAGCAGTTCTTC
>TRBJ2-1|.|TRBV11-2|.
CASSLEAGLGRNEQFF
TGTGCCAGCAGCTTAGAGGCAGGGCTGGGTCGAAATGAGCAGTTCTTC
>TRBJ2-5|few|TRBV4-1|TRBD2
CASSHTSGGAGGETQYF
TGCGCCAGCAGTCATACTAGCGGGGGGGCCGGGGGAGAGACCCAGTACTTC
>TRBJ2-7|few|TRBV20-1|.
CSANRDTYEQYF
TGCAGTGCAAATCGGGACACCTACGAGCAGTACTTC
>TRBJ2-5|.|TRBV11-1|TRBD1
CASSSTGDAIGIQQETQYF
TGTGCCAGCAGCTCCACAGGGGACGCCATCGGTATCCAGCAAGAGACCCAGTACTTC
>TRBJ2-3|.|TRBV27|TRBD2
CASTLAAGGRDTQYF
TGTGCCAGCACTCTTGCAGCGGGGGGAAGGGATACGCAGTATTTT
>TRBJ2-7|.|TRBV20-1|.
CSARPGAVYEQYF
TGCAGTGCTAGGCCGGGGGCAGTCTACGAGCAGTACTTC
>TRBJ2-3|few|TRBV12-3/TRBV12-4|TRBD2
CASISGGRAADTQYF
TGTGCCAGCATCTCCGGGGGGAGGGCCGCGGATACGCAGTATTTT
>TRBJ2-7|.|TRBV7-6|TRBD1
CASSLNRDRVHEQYF
TGTGCCAGCAGCTTAAACCGGGACAGAGTCCACGAGCAGTACTTC
>TRBJ2-7|few|TRBV27|.
CASSLVPRGFGEQYF
TGTGCCAGCAGTTTAGTGCCCAGGGGATTTGGTGAGCAGTACTTC
>TRBJ2-5|.|TRBV9|.
CASSVGGSPRGTQYF
TGTGCCAGCAGCGTAGGGGGCAGTCCCCGGGGGACCCAGTACTTC
>TRBJ2-6|.|TRBV5-5|.
CASSPEDSGANVLTF
TGTGCCAGCAGCCCGGAGGATTCTGGGGCCAACGTCCTGACTTTC
>TRBJ1-6|.|TRBV4-1|.
CASSQDPGTPPLHF
TGCGCCAGCAGCCAAGATCCGGGGACCCCACCCCTCCACTTT
>TRBJ2-5|.|TRBV6-5|.
CASSYAGQETQYF
TGTGCCAGCAGTTACGCCGGGCAAGAGACCCAGTACTTC